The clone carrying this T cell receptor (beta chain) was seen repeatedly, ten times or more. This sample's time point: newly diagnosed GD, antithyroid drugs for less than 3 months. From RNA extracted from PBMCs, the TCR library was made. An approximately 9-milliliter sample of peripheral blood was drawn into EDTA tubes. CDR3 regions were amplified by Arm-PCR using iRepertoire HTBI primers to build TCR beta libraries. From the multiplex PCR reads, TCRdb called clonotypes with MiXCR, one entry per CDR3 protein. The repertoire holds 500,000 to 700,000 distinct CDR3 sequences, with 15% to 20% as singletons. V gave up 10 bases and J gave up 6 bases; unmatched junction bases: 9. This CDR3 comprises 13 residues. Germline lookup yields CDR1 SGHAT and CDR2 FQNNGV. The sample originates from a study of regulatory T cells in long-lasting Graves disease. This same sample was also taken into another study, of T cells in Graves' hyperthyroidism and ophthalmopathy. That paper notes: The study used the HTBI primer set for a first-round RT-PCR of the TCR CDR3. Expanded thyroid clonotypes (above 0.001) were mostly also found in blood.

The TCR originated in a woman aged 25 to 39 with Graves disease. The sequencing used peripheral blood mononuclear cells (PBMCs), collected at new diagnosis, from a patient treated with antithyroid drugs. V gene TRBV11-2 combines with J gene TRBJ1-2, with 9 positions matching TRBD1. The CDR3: CATQGQGVNGYTF. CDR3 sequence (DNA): TGTGCCACCCAGGGACAGGGAGTTAATGGCTACACCTTC.